One sample yielded the 20 T cell receptor beta chains listed below, sequenced in a study of cytomegalovirus exposure and HLA in healthy donors. In the PCR, 60 Vbeta and 13 Jbeta primers were used. Some clones are missing from TCRdb's copy, which holds only in-frame ones; the method was immunoSEQ multiplex PCR. The table records about 150,000 clones, around three quarters of them present only once. Sequencing was done on a sample of PBMCs. The receptors derive from a male donor in good health and CMV-seronegative.

The rearrangement joins TRBV2 to TRBJ2-3; D is undetermined. V lost 8 bases to trimming and J lost 0 bases, with 12 bases between them. Germline lookup yields CDR1 SNHLY and CDR2 FYNNEI. The CDR3 is 14 residues long. For the CDR3, the DNA is TGTGCCAGCCTGCTAGGAGAGAGCACAGATACGCAGTATTTT. Protein product: CASLLGESTDTQYF.

This chain joins TRBV28 and TRBJ2-3; D possibly corresponds to TRBD1 (5 bases). V lost 1 base to trimming and J lost 4 bases, with 15 bases between them. This CDR3 region has 16 residues. CDR1 and CDR2 (germline): MDHEN, SYDVKM. The chain's CDR3 is CASSLSAGSFADTQYF. CDR3 nucleotide sequence: TGTGCCAGCAGTTTATCGGCAGGGTCTTTTGCAGATACGCAGTATTTT.

This clone was counted between two and nine times. V is TRBV2 and J is TRBJ2-7; 7 positions agree with TRBD2. V was clipped by 4 bases and J by 3 bases; unmatched bases: 12. This CDR3 is built from 16 residues. Germline loops: CDR1 SNHLY, CDR2 FYNNEI. DNA of the CDR3: TGTGCCAGCAGTGGGCGGGGGAAGGTTCGGAGCTACGAGCAGTACTTC. Translated: CASSGRGKVRSYEQYF.

The V call is TRBV27, the J call TRBJ2-7; 12 positions agree with TRBD2. The CDR3 runs to 17 residues. From germline, CDR1 is MNHEY and CDR2 SMNVEV (reference sequence). Losses at the gene ends were 4 bases for V and 2 bases for J; bases not matched to a gene: 9. CDR3 protein: CASSWTSGTSTPYEQYF. The CDR3 DNA reads TGTGCCAGCAGTTGGACTAGCGGGACATCTACCCCCTACGAGCAGTACTTC.

The V gene is TRBV7-9, the J gene TRBJ2-7, with TRBD2 identical over 8 bases. CDR1 is SEHNR and CDR2 is FQNEAQ in the germline V gene (reference sequence). V was pared by 4 bases and J by 5 bases, with 4 bases of the junction left unmatched. This CDR3 is built from 13 residues. In DNA form, the CDR3 reads TGTGCCAGCAGCTCAACGGGAGGGGACGAGCAGTACTTC. This encodes CASSSTGGDEQYF. The whole variable domain, filled in from reference TRBV7-9 and TRBJ2-7, reads DTGVSQNPRHKITKRGQNVTFRCDPISEHNRLYWYRQTLGQGPEFLTYFQNEAQLEKSRLLSDRFSAERPKGSFSTLEIQRTEQGDSAMYLCASSSTGGDEQYFGPGTRLTVT.

The chain has TRBV2 and TRBJ2-2; D not resolved. The V gene lost 8 bases and the J gene lost 5 bases, with 12 bases spanning the gap. The CDR3 covers 13 residues. From germline, CDR1 is SNHLY and CDR2 FYNNEI. This CDR3 is CASVQYTTGELFF. CDR3 bases: TGTGCCAGCGTACAGTACACGACCGGGGAGCTGTTTTTT.

This clone appeared once. V usage is TRBV28 and J usage is TRBJ1-1, with D possibly matching TRBD1 (5 bases). CDR1 is MDHEN, CDR2 SYDVKM, per germline. This CDR3 spans 15 amino acids. Trimming shortened V by 3 bases and J by 1 base, and 12 bases separated the two germline ends. CDR3 in amino acids: CASSFSTVGNTEAFF. DNA of the CDR3: TGTGCCAGCAGTTTTTCGACAGTGGGGAACACTGAAGCTTTCTTT.

The chain employs TRBV18 and TRBJ1-1; TRBD1 matches at 11 bases. The CDR3 is 17 amino acids. V lost 3 bases, J lost 4 bases, and 10 bases stayed unmatched. Per the germline V gene, CDR1 is KGHSH and CDR2 is LQKENI. CDR3 loop: CASSPGQGDLRITEAFF. CDR3 bases: TGTGCCAGCTCACCGGGACAGGGGGATCTGCGGATCACTGAAGCTTTCTTT.

This chain connects TRBV7-2 to TRBJ2-7; 8 bases agree with TRBD2. This CDR3 comprises 18 residues. The germline CDR1 and CDR2 sequences are SGHTA and FQGNSA. With V trimmed by 3 bases and J by 5 bases, 18 bases remained unmatched. The CDR3, as DNA: TGTGCCAGCAGCTTCCGGGCGGGGGGCCCTAACCGGCTTAACGAGCAGTACTTC. It translates to CASSFRAGGPNRLNEQYF.

The rearrangement uses TRBV7-9 and TRBJ2-4; 7 nucleotides match TRBD2. CDR1 SEHNR and CDR2 FQNEAQ come from the germline V gene (reference sequence). The V segment lost 10 bases and the J segment 0 bases; nucleotides outside the gene matches: 9. This CDR3 has 15 amino acids. The CDR3 DNA follows: TGTGCCACTTCCTGGGGAGGGCAAGCCAAAAACATTCAGTACTTC. Translated: CATSWGGQAKNIQYF.

The gene calls are TRBV5-1 and TRBJ2-7, with D perhaps matching TRBD2 (6 bases). The CDR3 totals 14 residues. V lost 1 base, J lost 6 bases, and 14 bases lay in between. The germline V gene encodes CDR1 SGHRS and CDR2 YFSETQ. Here the CDR3 DNA reads TGCGCCAGCAGCTTGTTTACGGGTAGCGGCGAGCAGTACTTC. This sequence encodes CASSLFTGSGEQYF.

This sequence joins TRBV28 and TRBJ2-2; D perhaps matches TRBD2 (5 bases). Germline assignment: CDR1 MDHEN and CDR2 SYDVKM. The CDR3 consists of 14 residues. Deletions cut 4 bases from V and 5 bases from J, with 11 bases between. The CDR3 bases are TGTGCCAGCAGTTCGAGGGAAGGGACCGGGGAGCTGTTTTTT. Its protein is CASSSREGTGELFF.

The table lists this clone with a few counts. This rearrangement joins TRBV11-2 to TRBJ2-2; no reliable D call. Trimming took 1 base from V and 0 from J, leaving 6 bases between them. The CDR3 extends over 15 amino acids. Germline values: CDR1 SGHAT, CDR2 FQNNGV. CDR3 coding DNA: TGTGCCAGCAGCTTAGCAGGTCCGAACACCGGGGAGCTGTTTTTT. Protein sequence: CASSLAGPNTGELFF.

The CDR3, as DNA: TGTGCCAGCAGCACTAGGACCGGGGGAAGCAATCAGCCCCAGCATTTT. This encodes CASSTRTGGSNQPQHF. The V and J genes are TRBV5-8 and TRBJ1-5; tentatively, D is TRBD1 (5 bases). The CDR3 consists of 16 residues. Germline V gene lookup returns CDR1 SGHTS and CDR2 YDEGEE. Trimming left V 4 bases short and J 1 base short, with 15 bases between.

This clone was detected only a few times. V gene TRBV11-2 combines with J gene TRBJ1-4, with TRBD1 identical over 9 bases. Germline loops: CDR1 SGHAT, CDR2 FQNNGV. V gave up 4 bases and J gave up 3 bases; unmatched junction bases: 0. The CDR3 extends over 14 amino acids. The CDR3 protein is CASSWTGANEKLFF. The CDR3 bases are TGTGCCAGCAGCTGGACAGGGGCTAATGAAAAACTGTTTTTT.

This clone occurred a few times. The CDR3 nucleotides read TGCGCCAGCAGCTTGGGGGACAAGAGCTCTGGAAACACCATATATTTT. Amino acid sequence: CASSLGDKSSGNTIYF. This chain joins TRBV5-1 and TRBJ1-3; a possible D gene is TRBD1 (6 bases). V shed 0 bases and J shed 0 bases, with 10 bases lying between them. The CDR3 runs to 16 residues. In germline, CDR1 is SGHRS, CDR2 YFSETQ.

The chain is built from TRBV4-3 and TRBJ2-1, with 7 bases identical to TRBD2. V was clipped by 1 base and J by 7 bases; unmatched bases: 7. Looked up from germline, CDR1 is LGHNA and CDR2 is YSLEER. The CDR3 totals 15 residues. The CDR3 is CASSQAWPGGNEQFF. CDR3 coding DNA: TGCGCCAGCAGCCAAGCGTGGCCCGGGGGGAATGAGCAGTTCTTC.

This clone was counted once. The V gene is TRBV19, the J gene TRBJ1-5; tentative D call: TRBD1 (6 bases). In germline, CDR1 is LNHDA, CDR2 SQIVND (reference sequence). V was pared by 4 bases and J by 7 bases, with 23 bases between. This CDR3 is built from 17 residues. The DNA for the CDR3 is TGTGCCAGTAGTAATAGCTGGGGGGGGGCCATCGGGCAGCCCCAGCATTTT. It is translated as CASSNSWGGAIGQPQHF.

The gene calls are TRBV6-6 and TRBJ2-1; 10 nucleotides line up with TRBD2. The CDR3 is made up of 15 amino acids. V lost 6 bases, J lost 9 bases, and 11 bases stayed unmatched. Germline V gene lookup returns CDR1 MNHNY and CDR2 SVGAGI (reference sequence). CDR3 nucleotides: TGTGCCAGCAGGCGTCCGGGACTAGCGAGGAGTGAGCAGTTCTTC. It yields the protein CASRRPGLARSEQFF.

The chain joins TRBV11-2 to TRBJ2-3, with D maybe TRBD2 (5 bases). Germline V lookup: CDR1 SGHAT, CDR2 FQNNGV. V dropped 7 bases and J dropped 0 bases, with 11 bases sitting between them. This CDR3 region has 14 residues. The CDR3 region is CASTLAASTDTQYF. The CDR3 nucleotides are TGTGCCAGCACCCTAGCAGCTAGCACAGATACGCAGTATTTT.